At least ten counts were recorded for the clone carrying this TCR beta chain. The sample comes from a study of T cells in Graves' hyperthyroidism and ophthalmopathy. Background on the study: Peripheral blood sampling occurred at initial diagnosis, before any treatment.

Germline CDR1 and CDR2: MDHEN and SYDVKM. CDR3 length: 14 amino acids. The V end lost 7 bases, the J end lost 7 bases, and 19 bases lay between the germline ends. Exclusion criteria comprised uncontrolled infection, other autoimmune disease, pregnancy or lactation. PBMCs were sourced from about 10 ml fresh peripheral blood. TCR beta CDR3 region amplification was performed from RNA transcripts. Initially, a first-round RT-PCR of the TCR CDR3 employed the HTBI primer set. TCRdb analysed the multiplex PCR reads with MiXCR anew, one entry per CDR3 protein. The sample lists about 200,000 distinct CDR3 sequences; about 17% were seen once.

The chain combines TRBV28 with TRBJ1-1; a possible D gene is TRBD1 (6 bases). Sequenced: blood. The sequence came from a woman between 45 and 65 years old with Graves' hyperthyroidism. CDR3 residues: CASIPRGAGLEAFF. The CDR3 DNA reads TGTGCCAGCATCCCCAGGGGAGCAGGACTTGAAGCTTTCTTT.